This T cell receptor (beta chain) is drawn from a study of graft-versus-host responses after intestinal transplantation. After removal of 6 bases from V and 1 base from J, the junction contained 5 bases not matched to a gene. Germline CDR1 WSHSY, CDR2 SAAADI. CDR3 size: 16 residues. With regard to this clone: Its cognate antigen is unknown.

Clones were sequenced by immunoSEQ multiplex PCR, and TCRdb holds only the in-frame ones, with some missing. The sample has fewer than 55,000 clones, 85% to 95% seen once. This receptor was identified in a human donor who was the organ donor for an intestinal transplant. The J gene is TRBJ2-2, the V gene TRBV10-2, with 10 bases aligning to TRBD2. The sample here was unstimulated CD8+ T cells sorted from spleen or lymph node cells, taken before transplant. CDR3 bases: TGCGCCAGCAGGGGAGGACTAGCGGTGAACACCGGGGAGCTGTTTTTT. Protein: CASRGGLAVNTGELFF.